The 20 T cell receptor beta chains below all came from one sample that was sequenced in a study of STAT3 mutations in large granular lymphocyte leukemia. Study-wide findings and caveats: Every T-cell large granular lymphocyte leukemia patient had at least one immunodominant TCR beta clonotype.

These receptors are not linked to any known antigen. TCRdb's table, derived via immunoSEQ multiplex PCR, lists solely in-frame clones and lacks some. The sample lists 1,500 to 2,000 clones, under 80% occurring once. Sequences were obtained from peripheral blood mononuclear cells. Every receptor here comes from a man in his 60s with T-cell large granular lymphocyte leukemia. Some clones in this sample may be carry-over from other donors' samples.

The sample holds a few counts of this clone. The chain carries TRBV11-2 and TRBJ2-3; 8 bases match TRBD2. Germline-derived CDR1 and CDR2 are SGHAT and FQNNGV. The CDR3 is made up of 17 amino acids. Trimming cost V 3 bases and J 5 bases; bases outside gene matches: 13. In nucleotides, the CDR3 is TGTGCCAGCAGCTTCCGAGGCGGGGGGCACACAATAGATACGCAGTATTTT. Protein: CASSFRGGGHTIDTQYF.

The J gene is TRBJ2-7, the V gene TRBV28, with no clear D. V was shortened by 3 bases and J by 3 bases, with 12 bases between the two germline ends. Germline V gives CDR1 MDHEN, CDR2 SYDVKM. This CDR3 spans 14 amino acids. In nucleotides, the CDR3 is TGTGCCAGCAGTTTCTTCAGTCCCATCTACGAGCAGTACTTC. Translation: CASSFFSPIYEQYF. Combining the CDR3 with reference TRBV28 and TRBJ2-7 gives the whole variable domain DVKVTQSSRYLVKRTGEKVFLECVQDMDHENMFWYRQDPGLGLRLIYFSYDVKMKEKGDIPEGYSVSREKKERFSLILESASTNQTSMYLCASSFFSPIYEQYFGPGTRLTVT.

The chain is built from TRBV9 and TRBJ1-6; D is ambiguous. The CDR3 is made up of 12 amino acids. Deletions cut 5 bases from V and 9 bases from J, with 9 bases between. Germline loops: CDR1 SGDLS, CDR2 YYNGEE. The CDR3 sequence: CASREEGSPLHF. The CDR3 bases are TGTGCCAGCAGAGAGGAGGGTTCACCCCTCCACTTT.

This clone came up a few times. CDR3 residues: CASSLAGLYEQYF. As DNA, the CDR3 is TGTGCCAGCAGCTTAGCAGGCTTGTACGAGCAGTACTTC. The chain uses TRBV7-9 and TRBJ2-7; D gene unclear. The germline gives CDR1 SEHNR, CDR2 FQNEAQ (reference sequence). The CDR3 contains 13 residues. Trimming left V 0 bases short and J 4 bases short, with 7 bases between.

This clone has more than one count but fewer than ten. The chain carries TRBV2 and TRBJ1-2; tentative D call: TRBD1 (5 bases). The germline V and J ends were trimmed by 7 bases and 4 bases, with 16 bases remaining between them. The CDR3 totals 14 residues. The V gene's germline CDR1 is SNHLY and CDR2 FYNNEI. The DNA of the CDR3 is TGTGCCAGCAATGCGGGGGGAAGGAGCTATGGCTACACCTTC. This gives the protein CASNAGGRSYGYTF.

V is TRBV7-9 and J is TRBJ1-2; D is uncertain. V lost 4 bases to trimming and J lost 1 base, with 4 bases between them. Germline lookup yields CDR1 SEHNR and CDR2 FQNEAQ (reference sequence). This CDR3 is 12 amino acids long. For the CDR3, the DNA is TGTGCCAGCAGCTCCAATAACTATGGCTACACCTTC. It is translated as CASSSNNYGYTF.

The chain employs TRBV28 and TRBJ1-2; D is possibly TRBD1 (6 bases). Per the germline V gene, CDR1 is MDHEN and CDR2 is SYDVKM. The CDR3 totals 11 residues. V was pared by 5 bases and J by 9 bases, with 10 bases between. The CDR3 is CASSVGHRYTF. Written as DNA, the CDR3 is TGTGCCAGCAGTGTGGGACATCGCTACACCTTC.

This clone appeared a few times. This chain joins TRBV7-2 and TRBJ1-5; the D is unclear. Between the trimmed V and J ends, which lost 5 bases and 4 bases, there was a span of 9 bases. CDR1 and CDR2 (germline): SGHTA, FQGNSA. The CDR3 contains 13 residues. CDR3 nucleotides: TGTGCCAGCAGCGTAGAACAGAATCAGCCCCAGCATTTT. It is translated as CASSVEQNQPQHF.

The rearrangement links TRBV29-1 to TRBJ2-7; tentatively, D is TRBD1 (5 bases). Germline lookup yields CDR1 SQVTM and CDR2 ANQGSEA. V was clipped by 6 bases and J by 0 bases, with 9 bases between them. CDR3 length: 12 amino acids. The CDR3 DNA reads as TGCAGCGTGAAGGGGCCCTCCTACGAGCAGTACTTC. It encodes CSVKGPSYEQYF.

The gene calls are TRBV6-1 and TRBJ1-2, with a tentative D call TRBD1 (6 bases). Germline V gene lookup returns CDR1 MNHNS and CDR2 SASEGT. Trimming removed 3 bases from V and 6 bases from J, with 11 bases in between. The CDR3 is made up of 13 amino acids. This CDR3 is CASSETGRNGYTF. As DNA, the CDR3 is TGTGCCAGCAGTGAGACAGGACGGAATGGCTACACCTTC.

This clone was seen more than once but under ten times. V gene TRBV5-1 combines with J gene TRBJ2-7; D is ambiguous. The CDR3 covers 12 residues. The V gene lost 0 bases and the J gene lost 7 bases, with 8 bases spanning the gap. Germline CDR1 and CDR2: SGHRS and YFSETQ. The CDR3 nucleotides are TGCGCCAGCAGCTTGGGACGTGGGGAGCAGTACTTC. Its translation: CASSLGRGEQYF.

The rearrangement links TRBV27 to TRBJ2-5; D gene ambiguous. The CDR3 extends over 12 amino acids. With 5 bases removed from V and 7 bases from J, the gap between germline ends came to 11 bases. CDR1 is MNHEY, CDR2 SMNVEV, per germline (reference sequence). As DNA, the CDR3 is TGTGCCAGCAGTCCCTCCCCTTGGACCCAGTACTTC. It codes for CASSPSPWTQYF.

This chain joins TRBV5-4 and TRBJ1-4, with 10 nucleotides matching TRBD1. V shed 4 bases, J shed 6 bases, and the junction held 6 bases outside the gene matches. The length of the CDR3 is 15 residues. CDR1 and CDR2 (germline): SGHNT, YYREEE (reference sequence). The DNA for the CDR3 is TGTGCCAGCAGCCCAGGACAGGGGGGTGATGAAAAACTGTTTTTT. It specifies CASSPGQGGDEKLFF.

This clone was seen a handful of times. The CDR3 region is CASSEDRNYGYTF. Here the CDR3 DNA reads TGTGCCAGCAGCGAAGACAGGAACTATGGCTACACCTTC. The rearrangement uses TRBV5-4 and TRBJ1-2; TRBD1 might be the D (6 bases). This CDR3 has 13 amino acids. CDR1 and CDR2 from the germline V gene are SGHNT and YYREEE (reference sequence). V was clipped by 4 bases and J by 2 bases, with 9 bases between them.

V is TRBV5-1 and J is TRBJ2-3, with TRBD2 identical over 11 bases. The CDR3 contains 16 residues. The V segment lost 3 bases and the J segment 3 bases; nucleotides outside the gene matches: 6. Germline-derived CDR1 and CDR2 are SGHRS and YFSETQ. Written as DNA, the CDR3 is TGCGCCAGCAGCTCCTTGACTAGCGGGGTGACAGATACGCAGTATTTT. Encoded protein: CASSSLTSGVTDTQYF.

J is TRBJ2-7 and V is TRBV6-1; D unclear. V lost 0 bases to trimming and J lost 4 bases, with 7 bases between them. The CDR3 spans 13 residues. Looked up from germline, CDR1 is MNHNS and CDR2 is SASEGT. CDR3 amino acids: CASSEAIEYEQYF. CDR3 bases: TGTGCCAGCAGTGAAGCGATAGAGTACGAGCAGTACTTC.

The chain combines TRBV6-1 with TRBJ2-5; TRBD2 agrees at 7 bases. V shed 3 bases, J shed 3 bases, and the junction held 10 bases outside the gene matches. CDR3 length: 16 residues. Germline V gives CDR1 MNHNS, CDR2 SASEGT. In nucleotides, the CDR3 is TGTGCCAGCAGTGACCGCCGATGGCTAGCGGAAGAGACCCAGTACTTC. It translates to CASSDRRWLAEETQYF.

In this sample, this clone turned up a few times. The CDR3 spells CASSLTGMFGYTF. The CDR3 DNA reads as TGTGCCAGCAGTTTGACAGGGATGTTTGGCTACACCTTC. The rearrangement links TRBV28 to TRBJ1-2, with 7 bases that match TRBD1. The CDR3 covers 13 residues. CDR1 MDHEN and CDR2 SYDVKM come from the germline V gene. The V gene end was trimmed by 3 bases and the J gene end by 7 bases; junction bases not matched to a gene: 5.

The genes are TRBV30 and TRBJ1-5; unclear D gene. This CDR3 has 13 amino acids. V lost 1 base and J 0 bases, leaving 4 bases between the germline ends. Per the germline V gene, CDR1 is GTSNPN and CDR2 is SVGIG (reference sequence). The CDR3: CAWSGTSNQPQHF. The CDR3, as DNA: TGTGCCTGGAGTGGAACTAGCAATCAGCCCCAGCATTTT.

This clone was found a few times. The chain couples TRBV14 to TRBJ1-2, with D maybe TRBD1 (6 bases). Germline V lookup: CDR1 SGHDN, CDR2 FVKESK. The CDR3 is 14 residues long. Trimming removed 4 bases at V and 7 bases at J, with 16 bases between. This CDR3 reads CASSPLGGPSGYTF. The CDR3 DNA reads as TGTGCCAGCAGCCCCCTGGGGGGGCCCAGTGGCTACACCTTC.